Listed here are 31 T cell receptor beta chains from one sample, sequenced in a study of cytomegalovirus exposure and HLA in healthy donors. Clones were read by immunoSEQ multiplex PCR, and TCRdb kept only the in-frame ones, dropping some. The table records approximately 72,000 clones, about 95% of them present only once. The specimen sequenced was PBMCs. Receptor source: a woman aged 18-29 years in good health and CMV-seronegative.

The rearrangement joins TRBV27 to TRBJ1-6; 8 nucleotides align to TRBD1. This CDR3 contains 17 residues. Looked up from germline, CDR1 is MNHEY and CDR2 is SMNVEV (reference sequence). The trim removed 6 bases at V and 8 bases at J, leaving 15 bases unmatched. The CDR3, as DNA: TGTGCCAGCAGCTACCATCCCTCGGGACAGGTCTATTCACCCCTCCACTTT. This encodes CASSYHPSGQVYSPLHF.

CDR3 coding DNA: TGTGCCAGCAGTTTCCCCCAGGGCACCACCTACGAGCAGTACTTC. The encoded protein is CASSFPQGTTYEQYF. The chain has TRBV2 and TRBJ2-7; tentatively, D is TRBD1 (5 bases). CDR3 length equals 15 residues. V lost 5 bases to trimming and J lost 2 bases, with 16 bases between them. Germline V gene data show CDR1 as SNHLY and CDR2 as FYNNEI.

This chain connects TRBV7-2 to TRBJ2-1; the D gene is possibly TRBD2 (7 bases). Looked up from germline, CDR1 is SGHTA and CDR2 is FQGNSA. The CDR3 spans 17 residues. With 4 bases removed from V and 4 bases from J, the gap between germline ends came to 20 bases. The CDR3 region is CASSSHRGRGRYNEQFF. For the CDR3, the DNA is TGTGCCAGCAGCTCCCATCGGGGGCGGGGGCGTTACAATGAGCAGTTCTTC.

The chain links TRBV9 to TRBJ2-1; TRBD2 matches 13 bases. The CDR3 is made up of 15 amino acids. From germline, CDR1 is SGDLS and CDR2 YYNGEE. Germline trimming cut 2 bases from V and 7 bases from J; bases unmatched to any gene: 3. Here the CDR3 DNA reads TGTGCCAGCAGCGTTGGACTAGCGGGGGTGAATGAGCAGTTCTTC. This encodes CASSVGLAGVNEQFF.

On this clone itself: The junction departs from germline at one end; a sequencing error may be responsible. V is TRBV5-1 and J is TRBJ1-1, with D tentatively TRBD1 (6 bases). The CDR3 is 16 amino acids. Germline V gene lookup returns CDR1 SGHRS and CDR2 YFSETQ. DNA for the CDR3: TGCGCCAGCAGCCCAACCGGACAGCTCCTAGTTACTGATGCTTTCTTT. It encodes CASSPTGQLLVTDAFF.

This clone was picked up a small number of times. The V and J genes are TRBV2 and TRBJ1-5; D might be TRBD1 (6 bases). The CDR3 sequence is 14 residues long. Germline CDR1 reads SNHLY; CDR2 reads FYNNEI. Trimming left V 7 bases short and J 3 bases short, with 13 bases between. CDR3 in amino acids: CASNVGGVNQPQHF. For the CDR3, the DNA is TGTGCCAGCAACGTAGGGGGGGTCAATCAGCCCCAGCATTTT.

V usage is TRBV7-3 and J usage is TRBJ2-3, with TRBD2 as a possible D gene (5 bases). V was trimmed by 5 bases and J by 5 bases, leaving 14 bases between them. The germline V gene encodes CDR1 SGHTA and CDR2 FQGTGA. CDR3 length: 14 amino acids. The CDR3 here is CASSRGLPEDTQYF. The CDR3, as DNA: TGTGCCAGCAGCCGAGGACTCCCGGAAGATACGCAGTATTTT.

This clone was detected a few times. This chain joins TRBV7-6 and TRBJ1-5; D is unresolved. The length of the CDR3 is 14 residues. CDR1 is SGHVS, CDR2 FNYEAQ, per germline. V was shortened by 5 bases and J by 6 bases, with 14 bases between the two germline ends. The CDR3 bases are TGTGCCAGCAGCCGAGACGGATCGGGTCAGCCCCAGCATTTT. Translating gives CASSRDGSGQPQHF.

The CDR3 nucleotides are TGTGCCAGCAGACAGGGGTTGGCCGGGGAGCTGTTTTTT. It is translated as CASRQGLAGELFF. The rearrangement uses TRBV9 and TRBJ2-2; 7 nucleotides match TRBD1. Trimming removed 5 bases from V and 6 bases from J; junction bases left unmatched: 4. The V gene's germline CDR1 is SGDLS and CDR2 YYNGEE. CDR3 size: 13 residues. Based on the CDR3 plus reference TRBV9 and TRBJ2-2, the full variable domain is DSGVTQTPKHLITATGQRVTLRCSPRSGDLSVYWYQQSLDQGLQFLIQYYNGEERAKGNILERFSAQQFPDLHSELNLSSLELGDSALYFCASRQGLAGELFFGEGSRLTVL.

About this clone itself: Different DNA sequences within this sample yield the same CDR3. The rearrangement joins TRBV28 to TRBJ2-7; TRBD1 agrees at 11 bases. There are 14 residues in the CDR3. Germline V gene lookup returns CDR1 MDHEN and CDR2 SYDVKM. Germline trimming cut 6 bases from V and 0 bases from J; bases unmatched to any gene: 1. CDR3 sequence: CASRGQGASYEQYF. CDR3 bases: TGTGCCAGCAGAGGACAGGGGGCCTCCTACGAGCAGTACTTC.

In this sample, this clone turned up once. This chain joins TRBV9 and TRBJ1-5; TRBD1 matches 8 bases. CDR3 length: 14 amino acids. Germline V lookup: CDR1 SGDLS, CDR2 YYNGEE. V lost 0 bases, J lost 6 bases, and 2 bases stayed unmatched. The CDR3 coding sequence is TGTGCCAGCAGCGTAGAACAGGGGGGTCAGCCCCAGCATTTT. It yields the protein CASSVEQGGQPQHF.

The chain has TRBV18 and TRBJ1-5; the match to TRBD1 covers 12 bases. From germline, CDR1 is KGHSH and CDR2 LQKENI. Trimming cost V 8 bases and J 9 bases; bases outside gene matches: 8. The CDR3 spans 14 residues. Here the CDR3 reads CASGGTGGVGPQHF. The CDR3 DNA reads TGTGCCAGCGGGGGGACAGGGGGCGTGGGGCCCCAGCATTTT.

The V and J genes are TRBV29-1 and TRBJ2-3, with D possibly matching TRBD2 (5 bases). CDR1 is SQVTM, CDR2 ANQGSEA, per germline. V lost 5 bases, J lost 0 bases, and 9 bases lay in between. The CDR3 extends over 13 amino acids. CDR3 amino acids: CSVRTGSTDTQYF. The CDR3 coding sequence is TGCAGCGTTCGGACGGGGAGCACAGATACGCAGTATTTT.

The chain employs TRBV5-6 and TRBJ1-1; 8 bases are shared with TRBD1. The germline gives CDR1 SGHDT, CDR2 YYEEEE. After removal of 4 bases from V and 3 bases from J, the junction contained 8 bases not matched to a gene. This CDR3 comprises 15 residues. The CDR3 DNA reads TGTGCCAGCAGCCTGCTGACAGGGGAGTACACTGAAGCTTTCTTT. The encoded protein is CASSLLTGEYTEAFF.

This rearrangement joins TRBV7-6 to TRBJ1-6, with D unresolved. Per the germline V gene, CDR1 is SGHVS and CDR2 is FNYEAQ. The CDR3 is 10 amino acids. The V end lost 1 base, the J end lost 18 bases, and 7 bases lay between the germline ends. The CDR3 DNA sequence: TGTGCCAGCAGCTTAGGAGTTTCCCACTTT. It encodes CASSLGVSHF.

This chain uses TRBV27 with TRBJ1-2; a possible D gene is TRBD1 (6 bases). Germline-derived CDR1 and CDR2 are MNHEY and SMNVEV (reference sequence). The CDR3 sequence is 13 residues long. Trimming took off 6 bases at V and 8 bases at J, with 16 bases between the two ends. CDR3 nucleotide sequence: TGTGCCAGCAGACCGGGCCCAGGGGTCGGCTACACCTTC. Amino acid sequence: CASRPGPGVGYTF.

The J gene is TRBJ1-2, the V gene TRBV2, with a tentative D call TRBD1 (5 bases). The CDR3 spans 17 residues. Germline V gives CDR1 SNHLY, CDR2 FYNNEI. Deletions cut 2 bases from V and 3 bases from J, with 19 bases between. The CDR3 spells CASSESDNPQGYYGYTF. CDR3 DNA sequence: TGTGCCAGCAGTGAATCAGATAATCCCCAGGGTTACTATGGCTACACCTTC. Full variable domain (missing parts from reference TRBV2 and TRBJ1-2): EPEVTQTPSHQVTQMGQEVILRCVPISNHLYFYWYRQILGQKVEFLVSFYNNEISEKSEIFDDQFSVERPDGSNFTLKIRSTKLEDSAMYFCASSESDNPQGYYGYTFGSGTRLTVV.

This clone was counted a few times. The chain uses TRBV19 and TRBJ1-4; D is ambiguous. Trimming left V 3 bases short and J 4 bases short, with 6 bases between. CDR1 is LNHDA, CDR2 SQIVND, per germline (reference sequence). This CDR3 has 13 amino acids. The chain's CDR3 is CASSMQNNEKLFF. In DNA, the CDR3 is TGTGCCAGTAGTATGCAGAATAATGAAAAACTGTTTTTT.

The chain joins TRBV27 to TRBJ1-5, with D possibly matching TRBD1 (6 bases). Trimming shortened V by 4 bases and J by 7 bases, and 17 bases separated the two germline ends. This CDR3 has 15 amino acids. The germline gives CDR1 MNHEY, CDR2 SMNVEV (reference sequence). The CDR3, as DNA: TGTGCCAGCAGTTCCGGGTCCCAGGGGCAACAGCCCCAGCATTTT. The encoded protein is CASSSGSQGQQPQHF.

Turning to this clone: One junction end disagrees with the germline gene, perhaps due to a read error. The chain employs TRBV7-7 and TRBJ2-3, with 8 bases matching TRBD2. Germline V CDR1 and CDR2: SSHAT, FNYEAQ (reference sequence). This CDR3 is built from 16 residues. The CDR3 nucleotides read TGTGCTAGCAGCGCCCTCGGCGGGGGGACCACAGATACGCAGTATTTT. This gives the protein CASSALGGGTTDTQYF.

The V call is TRBV11-2, the J call TRBJ2-7, with 8 bases fitting TRBD1. The CDR3 is 14 amino acids. From germline, CDR1 is SGHAT and CDR2 FQNNGV. V shed 2 bases and J 4 bases; nucleotides not matched to a gene: 4. The chain's CDR3 is CASSLQGAVYEQYF. DNA for the CDR3: TGTGCCAGCAGCTTACAGGGGGCCGTTTACGAGCAGTACTTC.

The J gene is TRBJ2-1, the V gene TRBV21-1; the D call TRBD2 from the table was never checked on the DNA. TRBV21-1 is noted as a pseudogene. The CDR3 loop spans 21 amino acids. CDR3 sequence (DNA): TGTGCCAGCAGCCCCCGACTAGCGGGGGCCAGAACAACGAGCTCCTACAATGAGCAGTTCTTC. Protein sequence: CASSPRLAGARTTSSYNEQFF.

In its sample, this clone was seen once. The chain links TRBV6-1 to TRBJ1-3; D is uncertain. CDR1 MNHNS and CDR2 SASEGT come from the germline V gene. The CDR3 runs to 15 residues. Trimming took off 4 bases at V and 0 bases at J, with 10 bases between the two ends. CDR3 coding DNA: TGTGCCAGCAGTGGAATGACACACTCTGGAAACACCATATATTTT. It specifies CASSGMTHSGNTIYF.

The rearrangement uses TRBV5-5 and TRBJ2-3; D is undetermined. This CDR3 contains 13 residues. Trimming removed 0 bases at V and 6 bases at J, with 8 bases between. Germline CDR1 and CDR2: SGHKS and YYEKEE (reference sequence). CDR3 loop: CASSLAVGDTQYF. CDR3 nucleotide sequence: TGTGCCAGCAGCTTGGCCGTCGGGGATACGCAGTATTTT.

The gene calls are TRBV7-9 and TRBJ1-5; D is perhaps TRBD1 (5 bases). The V and J ends lost 1 base and 7 bases respectively, with 5 bases between them. The CDR3 length is 12 residues. In germline, CDR1 is SEHNR, CDR2 FQNEAQ (reference sequence). Written as DNA, the CDR3 is TGTGCCAGCAGCTTAGAGGGGCAGCCCCAGCATTTT. Its translation: CASSLEGQPQHF.

The genes are TRBV9 and TRBJ1-5; no reliable D call. CDR1 and CDR2 (germline): SGDLS, YYNGEE. This CDR3 has 13 amino acids. Trimming stripped 0 bases from V and 6 bases from J, with 7 bases between. Here the CDR3 DNA reads TGTGCCAGCAGCGTAGGTGAGGGTCAGCCCCAGCATTTT. Translation: CASSVGEGQPQHF.

The J gene is TRBJ2-7, the V gene TRBV5-1, with D possibly TRBD1 on 5 matching bases. Germline loops: CDR1 SGHRS, CDR2 YFSETQ. V lost 6 bases and J 4 bases, leaving 14 bases between the germline ends. The CDR3 runs 13 residues. The CDR3 region is CASIGANPYEQYF. CDR3 nucleotides: TGCGCCAGCATTGGGGCAAACCCTTACGAGCAGTACTTC.

This clone showed up just once. The chain combines TRBV6-5 with TRBJ1-2; tentatively, D is TRBD1 (6 bases). The germline V gene has CDR1 MNHEY and CDR2 SVGAGI. Trimming shortened V by 6 bases and J by 8 bases, and 13 bases separated the two germline ends. This CDR3 region has 12 residues. For the CDR3, the DNA is TGTGCCAGCAGAAGGGGGGGCAGCGGCTACACCTTC. It yields the protein CASRRGGSGYTF.

This chain joins TRBV19 and TRBJ1-4; the match to TRBD1 covers 10 bases. Germline V gene data show CDR1 as LNHDA and CDR2 as SQIVND (reference sequence). Trimming removed 5 bases from V and 7 bases from J; junction bases left unmatched: 7. This CDR3 contains 15 residues. The CDR3 loop reads CASSARQGASEKLFF. CDR3 in DNA: TGTGCCAGTAGTGCCCGACAGGGGGCAAGTGAAAAACTGTTTTTT.

The chain combines TRBV6-6 with TRBJ2-5; a possible D gene is TRBD2 (6 bases). The CDR3 is 14 residues long. Trimming removed 6 bases from V and 5 bases from J, with 16 bases in between. Germline V lookup: CDR1 MNHNY, CDR2 SVGAGI (reference sequence). CDR3 protein: CASRPGENGETQYF. The CDR3 nucleotides read TGTGCCAGCAGACCGGGAGAAAACGGGGAGACCCAGTACTTC.

V is TRBV5-1 and J is TRBJ2-1; D is perhaps TRBD1 (5 bases). CDR1 and CDR2 (germline): SGHRS, YFSETQ. Trimming cost V 0 bases and J 7 bases, with 11 bases left between them. The CDR3 length is 14 residues. The CDR3 sequence: CASSLEGQWNEQFF. In DNA form, the CDR3 reads TGCGCCAGCAGCTTGGAGGGGCAGTGGAATGAGCAGTTCTTC.